Listed here are 17 T cell receptor beta chains from one sample, sequenced in a study of cytomegalovirus exposure and HLA in healthy donors. The primer mix had 60 Vbeta and 13 Jbeta primers. TCRdb keeps only in-frame clones here, not all; method: immunoSEQ multiplex PCR. The sample consists of around 130,000 clones, approximately 86% of them appearing once. The sample was PBMCs. These receptors were collected from a boy younger than 18 in good health and CMV-seronegative.

The chain joins TRBV5-1 to TRBJ2-7; 8 positions agree with TRBD2. V was clipped by 2 bases and J by 3 bases; unmatched bases: 4. The CDR3 is 14 amino acids. Germline lookup yields CDR1 SGHRS and CDR2 YFSETQ. Here the CDR3 DNA reads TGCGCCAGCAGCTTAAGCGGGGGAAGCTACGAGCAGTACTTC. It translates to CASSLSGGSYEQYF.

CDR3 nucleotide sequence: TGTGCCAGCAGCCCAAGGGGCGGGGACCACAGCACAGATACGCAGTATTTT. It translates to CASSPRGGDHSTDTQYF. The chain couples TRBV7-9 to TRBJ2-3, with D tentatively TRBD2 (6 bases). Trimming removed 5 bases from V and 0 bases from J, with 18 bases in between. Germline loops: CDR1 SEHNR, CDR2 FQNEAQ (reference sequence). The CDR3 has 17 amino acids.

The chain uses TRBV18 and TRBJ1-1; D possibly corresponds to TRBD1 (5 bases). Germline V gives CDR1 KGHSH, CDR2 LQKENI. This CDR3 spans 12 amino acids. The V gene lost 9 bases and the J gene lost 3 bases, with 11 bases spanning the gap. The CDR3 sequence is CASSRADTEAFF. The CDR3 region has the DNA TGTGCCAGTTCCAGGGCTGACACTGAAGCTTTCTTT.

The CDR3 DNA sequence: TGCACCAGCAGCCTGACCCGGCAGGGAATTTCACCCCTCCACTTT. Its translation is CTSSLTRQGISPLHF. The chain is built from TRBV1 and TRBJ1-6; TRBD1, the D gene given by the table, was not confirmed from the DNA. TRBV1 counts as a pseudogene. This CDR3 has 15 residues.

The rearrangement uses TRBV14 and TRBJ1-3; D is perhaps TRBD1 (5 bases). This CDR3 comprises 17 residues. V was clipped by 0 bases and J by 2 bases, with 14 bases between them. CDR1 SGHDN and CDR2 FVKESK come from the germline V gene. The CDR3 DNA reads TGTGCCAGCAGCCAAGACTCCTCAGGGAATCCTGGAAACACCATATATTTT. Protein product: CASSQDSSGNPGNTIYF.

The chain carries TRBV15 and TRBJ2-3, with a tentative D call TRBD2 (5 bases). Germline V gives CDR1 LNHNV, CDR2 YYDKDF (reference sequence). The CDR3 is 17 residues long. Trimming stripped 2 bases from V and 4 bases from J, with 19 bases between. CDR3 DNA: TGTGCCACCAGCAGAAACAAGGACTCCTACCACCCAGATACGCAGTATTTT. Its translation is CATSRNKDSYHPDTQYF.

The rearrangement uses TRBV25-1 and TRBJ1-1; D remains unclear. Trimming pared 0 bases from V and 1 base from J, leaving 9 bases between. Germline-derived CDR1 and CDR2 are MGHDK and SYGVNS. The CDR3 extends over 15 amino acids. This chain's CDR3 is CASSEYEGGNTEAFF. The DNA of the CDR3 is TGTGCCAGCAGTGAATATGAGGGAGGGAACACTGAAGCTTTCTTT.

DNA for the CDR3: TGTGCCAGCAGCCAATCTATATCCGTTGACAATGAGCAGTTCTTC. It specifies CASSQSISVDNEQFF. This chain joins TRBV4-2 and TRBJ2-1; D unresolved. The length of the CDR3 is 15 residues. CDR1 is LGHNA and CDR2 is YNFKEQ in the germline V gene. The V gene lost 2 bases and the J gene lost 5 bases, with 13 bases spanning the gap.

This sequence joins TRBV7-3 and TRBJ2-1, with a weak D call TRBD2 (6 bases). Per germline, CDR1 SGHTA and CDR2 FQGTGA. The ends were cut back, 1 base at V and 7 bases at J, with 17 bases in the middle. The CDR3 spans 16 residues. Here the CDR3 DNA reads TGTGCCAGCAGCTTAAAGGACTACCCAAGTCAAAATGAGCAGTTCTTC. Protein product: CASSLKDYPSQNEQFF.

The CDR3 reads CASSELVAGGTDTQYF. In DNA, the CDR3 is TGTGCCAGCAGTGAATTGGTAGCGGGAGGCACAGATACGCAGTATTTT. The chain combines TRBV6-1 with TRBJ2-3; TRBD2 agrees at 9 bases. The CDR3 has 16 residues. Germline-derived CDR1 and CDR2 are MNHNS and SASEGT. J was trimmed by 1 base and V by 2 bases; bases with no gene match: 4.

This chain uses TRBV5-8 with TRBJ1-4, with D maybe TRBD1 (5 bases). V gave up 4 bases and J gave up 0 bases, with 16 bases separating them. This CDR3 spans 17 amino acids. CDR1 and CDR2 (germline): SGHTS, YDEGEE. In DNA, the CDR3 is TGTGCCAGCAGCCTTGAGACAGTCAACGCAACTAATGAAAAACTGTTTTTT. Protein sequence: CASSLETVNATNEKLFF.

The chain is built from TRBV4-1 and TRBJ1-3; D is ambiguous. Per germline, CDR1 MGHRA and CDR2 YSYEKL. This CDR3 contains 16 residues. Trimming cost V 3 bases and J 0 bases, with 12 bases left between them. The CDR3 region has the DNA TGCGCCAGCAGCCAGATCGGCGGTAGCTCTGGAAACACCATATATTTT. Amino acid sequence: CASSQIGGSSGNTIYF.

The chain links TRBV5-1 to TRBJ2-5; D is possibly TRBD1 (6 bases). The V gene lost 0 bases and the J gene lost 5 bases, with 17 bases spanning the gap. The CDR3 length is 16 residues. Germline V gives CDR1 SGHRS, CDR2 YFSETQ. As DNA, the CDR3 is TGCGCCAGCAGCTTGGGGCGGACAGTGGGGATGGAGACCCAGTACTTC. It yields the protein CASSLGRTVGMETQYF.

A single count supports this clone. The V gene is TRBV2, the J gene TRBJ2-5; D gene unclear. The tail of the sequence fits TRBJ2-7 better, so the J call may be wrong. The CDR3 loop spans 11 amino acids. Germline CDR1 is SNHLY and CDR2 is FYNNEI. The CDR3 region has the DNA TGTGCCAGCAGGGAGTCCTACGAGCAGTACTTC. Encoded protein: CASRESYEQYF.

The chain has TRBV9 and TRBJ1-1; D call uncertain. The V and J ends lost 4 bases and 3 bases respectively, with 19 bases between them. The CDR3 is 16 amino acids. Looked up from germline, CDR1 is SGDLS and CDR2 is YYNGEE. The CDR3 reads CASSSGPGREDTEAFF. The DNA for the CDR3 is TGTGCCAGCAGCTCAGGACCGGGTCGGGAGGACACTGAAGCTTTCTTT.

The chain recombines TRBV6-1 with TRBJ2-5, with TRBD1 matching 7 bases. Per germline, CDR1 MNHNS and CDR2 SASEGT. The J segment lost 3 bases and the V segment lost 3 bases, leaving 7 bases of the junction unmatched. This CDR3 spans 15 amino acids. The CDR3 protein is CASSDSGQPKETQYF. CDR3 DNA sequence: TGTGCCAGCAGTGATTCGGGACAGCCTAAAGAGACCCAGTACTTC.

The V and J genes are TRBV4-1 and TRBJ2-7; possible D gene TRBD1, 5 bases. From germline, CDR1 is MGHRA and CDR2 YSYEKL. V was shortened by 0 bases and J by 0 bases, with 15 bases between the two germline ends. The length of the CDR3 is 17 residues. The CDR3 nucleotides read TGCGCCAGCAGCCAAGAAGGGGCAGCGACGAGCTCCTACGAGCAGTACTTC. Translated: CASSQEGAATSSYEQYF.